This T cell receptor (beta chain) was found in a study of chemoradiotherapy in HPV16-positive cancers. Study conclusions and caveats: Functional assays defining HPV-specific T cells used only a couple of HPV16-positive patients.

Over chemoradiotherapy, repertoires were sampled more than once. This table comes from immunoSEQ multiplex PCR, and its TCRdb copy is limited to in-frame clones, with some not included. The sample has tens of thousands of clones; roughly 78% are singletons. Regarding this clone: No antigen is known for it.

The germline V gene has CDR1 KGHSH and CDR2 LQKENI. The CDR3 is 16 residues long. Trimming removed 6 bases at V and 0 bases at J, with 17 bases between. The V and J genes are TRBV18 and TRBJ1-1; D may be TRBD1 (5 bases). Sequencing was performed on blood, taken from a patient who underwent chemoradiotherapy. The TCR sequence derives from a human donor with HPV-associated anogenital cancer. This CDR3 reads CASSLQGLGMNTEAFF. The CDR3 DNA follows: TGTGCCAGCTCGCTCCAGGGTCTCGGGATGAACACTGAAGCTTTCTTT.